This T cell receptor beta chain comes out of a study of shared clonotypes between healthy human individuals. Study background: Every donor yielded three CD4 naive, three CD4 memory, two CD8 naive and one CD8 memory plate.

Trimming left V 0 bases short and J 7 bases short, with 10 bases between. The CDR3 is 13 residues long. Per germline, CDR1 SGHKS and CDR2 YYEKEE (reference sequence). Study-level findings and limits: Unshared clonotypes carried lower generation probabilities than those common to all four donors.

Both subsets, CD45RA+ naive and CD45RA-negative memory, were split from the CD4+ cells. Produced via immunoSEQ multiplex PCR; TCRdb's table is partial and in-frame only. This table has about 2.3 million clones, around 90% appearing once. Points on this clone: The antigen is unknown.

The V gene is TRBV5-5, the J gene TRBJ1-2, with no clear D. Sequences were obtained from naive CD4+ T cells from PBMCs. Subset here: CD45RA+ positively selected. The clonotype originates from a man between 18 and 29 years old in good health. Some clones in this sample may be carry-over from other donors' samples. The CDR3 region is CASSLELRSGYTF. CDR3 coding DNA: TGTGCCAGCAGCTTGGAGTTGAGGAGTGGCTACACCTTC. Using reference TRBV5-5 and TRBJ1-2 for the parts outside the CDR3, the full variable domain is DAGVTQSPTHLIKTRGQQVTLRCSPISGHKSVSWYQQVLGQGPQFIFQYYEKEERGRGNFPDRFSARQFPNYSSELNVNALLLGDSALYLCASSLELRSGYTFGSGTRLTVV.